The 31 T cell receptor beta chains below all came from one sample that was sequenced in a study of blood T cell repertoires in COVID-19. Produced via immunoSEQ multiplex PCR; TCRdb's table is partial and in-frame only. Of 300,000 to 450,000 clones detected, more than 70% appear once; the ten largest clones hold 8.5% to 12%. Sequenced sample: peripheral blood. The receptor set was obtained from a woman in her 30s with COVID-19, enrolled during active disease.

This rearrangement joins TRBV12-5 to TRBJ2-2; TRBD2 matches at 12 bases. This CDR3 comprises 18 residues. Germline V lookup: CDR1 LGHNT, CDR2 FRNRAP. The V and J ends lost 0 bases and 7 bases, in that order; junction bases with no gene match: 9. CDR3 sequence reads: CASGLVSPSGRASGELFF. The CDR3 coding sequence is TGTGCTAGTGGTTTGGTATCCCCTAGCGGGAGGGCCAGCGGGGAGCTGTTTTTT.

The chain is built from TRBV5-4 and TRBJ1-5, with 7 bases that match TRBD1. V shed 0 bases, J shed 5 bases, and the junction held 2 bases outside the gene matches. The CDR3 length is 14 residues. Germline values: CDR1 SGHNT, CDR2 YYREEE (reference sequence). As DNA, the CDR3 is TGTGCCAGCAGCTTGGAGGGGACAGATCAGCCCCAGCATTTT. This codes for CASSLEGTDQPQHF.

The chain combines TRBV24-1 with TRBJ2-3, with 9 bases matching TRBD2. V lost 5 bases and J lost 2; bases outside the gene matches: 13. This CDR3 is 18 amino acids long. Looked up from germline, CDR1 is KGHDR and CDR2 is SFDVKD. The chain's CDR3 is CATSVGPTSGGPTDTQYF. The DNA for the CDR3 is TGTGCCACCAGTGTTGGCCCGACTAGCGGAGGACCCACAGATACGCAGTATTTT.

The V gene is TRBV2, the J gene TRBJ2-3; 10 bases agree with TRBD2. The germline gives CDR1 SNHLY, CDR2 FYNNEI. The CDR3 runs to 16 residues. V dropped 4 bases and J dropped 0; count of bases not matched to a gene: 4. The CDR3 nucleotides are TGTGCCAGCAGTGCGGGACTAGCGAAGAGCACAGATACGCAGTATTTT. Translated: CASSAGLAKSTDTQYF.

This clone was seen more than once but under ten times. This chain uses TRBV29-1 with TRBJ1-4, with 9 bases that match TRBD1. The germline gives CDR1 SQVTM, CDR2 ANQGSEA. The V segment lost 1 base and the J segment 4 bases; nucleotides outside the gene matches: 7. CDR3 length equals 16 residues. The CDR3, as DNA: TGCAGCGTTGAAGTAAGCCGGGACAGGGTTAATGAAAAACTGTTTTTT. This codes for CSVEVSRDRVNEKLFF.

The rearrangement links TRBV27 to TRBJ1-2; D may be TRBD1 (5 bases). The V end lost 6 bases, the J end lost 5 bases, and 13 bases lay between the germline ends. CDR1 MNHEY and CDR2 SMNVEV come from the germline V gene (reference sequence). The CDR3 consists of 13 residues. The DNA of the CDR3 is TGTGCCAGCAGCCCAGGGTATTTGTATGGCTACACCTTC. Translated, it gives CASSPGYLYGYTF.

In the case of this clone: One junction end disagrees with the germline gene, perhaps due to a read error. This chain uses TRBV6-5 with TRBJ2-5; 8 positions agree with TRBD1. Germline-derived CDR1 and CDR2 are MNHEY and SVGAGI. The CDR3 contains 15 residues. The CDR3 is CASGYTGTGGETQYF. The CDR3 DNA sequence: TGTGCCAGCGGTTACACAGGGACAGGCGGGGAGACCCAGTACTTC.

This chain uses TRBV6-5 with TRBJ2-3; 11 bases line up with TRBD2. Germline-derived CDR1 and CDR2 are MNHEY and SVGAGI. The trim removed 6 bases at V and 8 bases at J, leaving 4 bases unmatched. The CDR3 is made up of 13 amino acids. CDR3 sequence (DNA): TGTGCCAGCAGCCTAGCGGGAGGTGGTACGCAGTATTTT. Translated, it gives CASSLAGGGTQYF.

The V gene is TRBV12-5, the J gene TRBJ2-3; 10 bases align to TRBD2. Germline V gene sequence: CDR1 LGHNT, CDR2 FRNRAP. The CDR3 is made up of 16 amino acids. J gave up 1 base and V 1 base, and 2 bases lay outside the gene matches. This chain's CDR3 is CASGLGLAGGTDTQYF. In nucleotides, the CDR3 is TGTGCTAGTGGTTTGGGGCTAGCGGGAGGCACAGATACGCAGTATTTT.

The rearrangement uses TRBV7-8 and TRBJ1-5; TRBD1 matches at 7 bases. V lost 3 bases to trimming and J lost 4 bases; unmatched junction nucleotides: 6. CDR1 and CDR2 (germline): SGHVS, FQNEAQ. CDR3 length: 15 amino acids. CDR3 residues: CASSLGRQGNQPQHF. CDR3 DNA: TGTGCCAGCAGCTTGGGAAGACAGGGAAATCAGCCCCAGCATTTT. Looking up the rest from reference TRBV7-8 and TRBJ1-5 gives the full variable domain: GAGVSQSPRYKVAKRGQDVALRCDPISGHVSLFWYQQALGQGPEFLTYFQNEAQLDKSGLPSDRFFAERPEGSVSTLKIQRTQQEDSAVYLCASSLGRQGNQPQHFGDGTRLSIL.

The sample holds one count of this clone. The rearrangement links TRBV6-5 to TRBJ2-7, with TRBD2 matching over 9 bases. The V gene end was trimmed by 7 bases and the J gene end by 10 bases; junction bases not matched to a gene: 11. The CDR3 consists of 13 residues. The germline CDR1 and CDR2 sequences are MNHEY and SVGAGI. The CDR3 is CASTGTSRGEQYF. CDR3 DNA sequence: TGTGCCAGCACCGGGACTAGCCGGGGGGAACAGTACTTC.

The rearrangement joins TRBV5-1 to TRBJ1-2, with TRBD1 matching over 9 bases. Trimming removed 1 base from V and 2 bases from J; junction bases left unmatched: 6. The CDR3 consists of 16 residues. CDR1 and CDR2 from the germline V gene are SGHRS and YFSETQ. The CDR3 protein is CASSLNPGQGNYGYTF. The CDR3 coding sequence is TGCGCCAGCAGCTTGAACCCGGGACAGGGAAACTATGGCTACACCTTC.

This chain uses TRBV18 with TRBJ2-3; tentatively, D is TRBD2 (5 bases). The CDR3 runs 12 residues. The V and J ends lost 6 bases and 6 bases respectively, with 10 bases between them. Germline V gene sequence: CDR1 KGHSH, CDR2 LQKENI. The CDR3 loop reads CASSRRGDTQYF. The CDR3 DNA is TGTGCCAGCTCGCGAAGAGGGGATACGCAGTATTTT.

The chain combines TRBV28 with TRBJ1-2; 8 positions agree with TRBD1. V was clipped by 7 bases and J by 8 bases; unmatched bases: 9. CDR3 size: 13 residues. Germline CDR1 MDHEN, CDR2 SYDVKM. The CDR3 spells CASIPQGAGGYTF. The CDR3 nucleotides are TGTGCCAGCATTCCTCAGGGGGCTGGGGGCTACACCTTC.

This chain links TRBV27 with TRBJ2-7; the D gene is possibly TRBD2 (5 bases). The CDR3 extends over 14 amino acids. The ends were cut back, 3 bases at V and 2 bases at J, with 11 bases in the middle. CDR1 is MNHEY, CDR2 SMNVEV, per germline (reference sequence). CDR3: CASSFGRGPYEQYF. The CDR3 DNA reads as TGTGCCAGCAGTTTTGGGCGCGGGCCCTACGAGCAGTACTTC.

By sample fraction, this clone is medium-sized. This chain connects TRBV19 to TRBJ1-5, with 8 positions matching TRBD1. The J segment lost 2 bases and the V segment lost 2 bases, leaving 8 bases of the junction unmatched. CDR3 size: 17 residues. Germline lookup yields CDR1 LNHDA and CDR2 SQIVND (reference sequence). CDR3 DNA: TGTGCCAGTAGTATACCCCTTGGACAGGGAGGCAATCAGCCCCAGCATTTT. This translates into CASSIPLGQGGNQPQHF.

This clone is a singleton in its sample. This clone may be a read error of a much larger clone one base away. This chain joins TRBV3-1 (or the pseudogene TRBV3-2) and TRBJ1-1; 8 bases match TRBD1. The junction had 2 bases not matched to a gene; V was cut back by 7 bases and J by 1 base. In germline, CDR1 is LGHDT, CDR2 YNNKEL (reference sequence). The CDR3 is made up of 13 amino acids. In DNA, the CDR3 is TGTGCCAGCACCGGGACAGGGAACACTGAAGCTTTCTTT. Translated, it gives CASTGTGNTEAFF.

The chain joins TRBV6-5 to TRBJ2-3; a weak D match, TRBD2 (6 bases). Germline-derived CDR1 and CDR2 are MNHEY and SVGAGI. CDR3 length: 15 amino acids. The ends were cut back, 5 bases at V and 1 base at J, with 13 bases in the middle. The CDR3 is CASSPRDLGTDTQYF. In DNA, the CDR3 is TGTGCCAGCAGTCCCCGGGACTTAGGCACAGATACGCAGTATTTT.

V is TRBV12-3 or TRBV12-4 and J is TRBJ1-3, with D uncertain. CDR3 size: 12 residues. The ends were cut back, 7 bases at V and 1 base at J, with 5 bases in the middle. CDR3 DNA sequence: TGTGCCAGCACCTTTTCTGGAAACACCATATATTTT. Residues: CASTFSGNTIYF.

The gene calls are TRBV3-1 (or the pseudogene TRBV3-2) and TRBJ1-4; TRBD1 matches 9 bases. V trimming: 2 bases; J trimming: 7 bases; junction bases outside the gene matches: 5. CDR1 is LGHDT and CDR2 is YNNKEL in the germline V gene (reference sequence). The CDR3 length is 15 residues. The CDR3: CASSQWTGASEKLFF. The CDR3, as DNA: TGTGCCAGCAGCCAATGGACAGGGGCTTCTGAAAAACTGTTTTTT.

The CDR3 spells CASSQDLGSGSYEQYF. For the CDR3, the DNA is TGCGCCAGCAGCCAAGATCTCGGTAGCGGGTCCTACGAGCAGTACTTC. This chain links TRBV4-3 with TRBJ2-7, with 7 bases that match TRBD2. Looked up from germline, CDR1 is LGHNA and CDR2 is YSLEER. The J segment lost 1 base and the V segment lost 0 bases, leaving 6 bases of the junction unmatched. This CDR3 is 16 amino acids long.

The chain has TRBV29-1 and TRBJ1-3; D not resolved. This CDR3 region has 12 residues. Trimming removed 1 base from V and 4 bases from J, with 5 bases in between. CDR1 is SQVTM, CDR2 ANQGSEA, per germline. In DNA form, the CDR3 reads TGCAGCGTTGAAGCCCCAGGAAACACCATATATTTT. It codes for CSVEAPGNTIYF. The full variable domain, in which reference TRBV29-1 and TRBJ1-3 provide the parts outside the CDR3, is SAVISQKPSRDICQRGTSLTIQCQVDSQVTMMFWYRQQPGQSLTLIATANQGSEATYESGFVIDKFPISRPNLTFSTLTVSNMSPEDSSIYLCSVEAPGNTIYFGEGSWLTVV.

The chain couples TRBV5-1 to TRBJ1-1; D remains ambiguous. CDR1 SGHRS and CDR2 YFSETQ come from the germline V gene. The CDR3 has 13 residues. V was clipped by 1 base and J by 7 bases, with 11 bases between them. The CDR3 DNA sequence: TGCGCCAGCAGCTTGACGGGATATGATGAAGCTTTCTTT. Translated: CASSLTGYDEAFF. The full variable domain, its missing parts supplied by reference TRBV5-1 and TRBJ1-1, is KAGVTQTPRYLIKTRGQQVTLSCSPISGHRSVSWYQQTPGQGLQFLFEYFSETQRNKGNFPGRFSGRQFSNSRSEMNVSTLELGDSALYLCASSLTGYDEAFFGQGTRLTVV.

The CDR3 sequence is CSVETGTTDTQYF. The CDR3 region has the DNA TGCAGCGTTGAAACGGGAACCACAGATACGCAGTATTTT. V usage is TRBV29-1 and J usage is TRBJ2-3, with D perhaps TRBD2 (5 bases). Germline assignment: CDR1 SQVTM and CDR2 ANQGSEA. This CDR3 has 13 residues. V was shortened by 2 bases and J by 2 bases, with 8 bases between the two germline ends.

The rearrangement uses TRBV30 and TRBJ2-3; 14 bases match TRBD2. V lost 5 bases and J lost 5; bases outside the gene matches: 6. This CDR3 region has 15 residues. From germline, CDR1 is GTSNPN and CDR2 SVGIG (reference sequence). The DNA of the CDR3 is TGTGCCTGGTCTCCGGGACTAGCGGGAGTAGATACGCAGTATTTT. Residues: CAWSPGLAGVDTQYF.

The chain employs TRBV6-5 and TRBJ2-7; TRBD1 matches 9 bases. J was trimmed by 3 bases and V by 6 bases; bases with no gene match: 6. The CDR3 is 14 residues long. Germline V gives CDR1 MNHEY, CDR2 SVGAGI. CDR3 sequence: CASRGQGRHYEQYF. In DNA, the CDR3 is TGTGCCAGCAGAGGACAGGGGAGACACTACGAGCAGTACTTC.

The V gene is TRBV7-2, the J gene TRBJ2-1; D perhaps matches TRBD2 (6 bases). The CDR3 has 13 amino acids. Trimming took 2 bases from V and 8 from J, leaving 10 bases between them. The germline gives CDR1 SGHTA, CDR2 FQGNSA. The CDR3 DNA follows: TGTGCCAGCAGCTTAACGGGGGTCCATGAGCAGTTCTTC. Translation: CASSLTGVHEQFF.

The chain uses TRBV4-1 and TRBJ2-7; TRBD2 agrees at 9 bases. The germline CDR1 and CDR2 sequences are MGHRA and YSYEKL. Germline trimming cut 1 base from V and 2 bases from J; bases unmatched to any gene: 6. This CDR3 has 16 residues. CDR3 in DNA: TGCGCCAGCAGCCAAGTGCTAGGACTAGCGCCCTACGAGCAGTACTTC. It codes for CASSQVLGLAPYEQYF.

The gene calls are TRBV11-2 and TRBJ2-3; possible D gene TRBD1, 6 bases. Trimming took 2 bases from V and 6 from J, leaving 12 bases between them. This CDR3 region has 14 residues. Germline CDR1 reads SGHAT; CDR2 reads FQNNGV. The CDR3 region is CASSLRQVADTQYF. CDR3 nucleotide sequence: TGTGCCAGCAGCTTACGACAGGTCGCGGATACGCAGTATTTT.

The chain employs TRBV9 and TRBJ2-7; possibly TRBD2 for D (5 bases). Per germline, CDR1 SGDLS and CDR2 YYNGEE. This CDR3 comprises 15 residues. V was pared by 0 bases and J by 0 bases, with 10 bases between. The CDR3 DNA follows: TGTGCCAGCAGCGTAGGGTCTAGCAGCTCCTACGAGCAGTACTTC. Amino acid sequence: CASSVGSSSSYEQYF.

The chain recombines TRBV2 with TRBJ1-2, with D possibly matching TRBD1 (5 bases). This CDR3 region has 14 residues. V was shortened by 1 base and J by 4 bases, with 10 bases between the two germline ends. Germline CDR1 reads SNHLY; CDR2 reads FYNNEI. The CDR3 sequence: CASSEGGRAYGYTF. The CDR3 region has the DNA TGTGCCAGCAGTGAAGGAGGCAGGGCCTATGGCTACACCTTC.